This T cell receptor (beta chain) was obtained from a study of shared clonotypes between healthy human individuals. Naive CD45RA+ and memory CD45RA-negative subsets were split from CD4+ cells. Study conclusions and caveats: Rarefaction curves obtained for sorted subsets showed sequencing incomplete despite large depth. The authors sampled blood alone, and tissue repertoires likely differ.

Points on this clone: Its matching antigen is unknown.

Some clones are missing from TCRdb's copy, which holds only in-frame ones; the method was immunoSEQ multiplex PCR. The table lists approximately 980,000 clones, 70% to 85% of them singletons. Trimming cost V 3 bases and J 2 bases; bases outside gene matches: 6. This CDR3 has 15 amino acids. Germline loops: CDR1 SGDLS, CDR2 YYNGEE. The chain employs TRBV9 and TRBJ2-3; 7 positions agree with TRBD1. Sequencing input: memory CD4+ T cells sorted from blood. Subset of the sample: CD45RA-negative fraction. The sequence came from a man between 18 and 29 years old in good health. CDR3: CASSGGGRYTDTQYF. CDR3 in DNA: TGTGCCAGCAGCGGAGGGGGCAGATACACAGATACGCAGTATTTT. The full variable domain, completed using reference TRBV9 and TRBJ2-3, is DSGVTQTPKHLITATGQRVTLRCSPRSGDLSVYWYQQSLDQGLQFLIQYYNGEERAKGNILERFSAQQFPDLHSELNLSSLELGDSALYFCASSGGGRYTDTQYFGPGTRLTVL.